This TCR beta chain stems from a study of blood T cell repertoires in COVID-19. Assay: immunoSEQ multiplex PCR; the TCRdb copy retains only in-frame clones and omits some. The sample carries about 250,000 clones, about four fifths recorded once. The V gene's germline CDR1 is SGHNT and CDR2 YYREEE (reference sequence). The CDR3 totals 16 residues. Unmatched junction bases numbered 9, after V lost 4 bases and J lost 0 bases. The chain recombines TRBV5-4 with TRBJ1-1; TRBD1 matches 7 bases. The TCR comes from a woman in her 40s who had been exposed to COVID-19. Sequencing was done on a sample of PBMCs or T cells enriched from blood (not recorded which). As DNA, the CDR3 is TGTGCCAGCAGCGCGGGCGGACAGGCTATGAACACTGAAGCTTTCTTT. It yields the protein CASSAGGQAMNTEAFF.